The 19 T cell receptor beta chains below come from one sample, sequenced in a study of blood T cell repertoires in COVID-19. Only in-frame clones appear in the TCRdb table, and some are missing; sequencing was by immunoSEQ multiplex PCR. Counted here are some 240,000 clones, more than 75% occurring once; the ten biggest clones make up about an eighth. Sequencing was carried out using peripheral blood. The receptors stem from an older woman with active or convalescent COVID-19.

The chain uses TRBV6-5 and TRBJ1-6, with a possible D match to TRBD1 (6 bases). The CDR3 is 14 residues long. Germline CDR1 reads MNHEY; CDR2 reads SVGAGI. The ends were cut back, 6 bases at V and 7 bases at J, with 13 bases in the middle. The CDR3 DNA is TGTGCCAGCAGACCGACAGGCCCGAATTCACCCCTCCACTTT. Its translation: CASRPTGPNSPLHF.

This sequence joins TRBV4-3 and TRBJ1-2; no firm D call. With 0 bases removed from V and 4 bases from J, the gap between germline ends came to 3 bases. Per the germline V gene, CDR1 is LGHNA and CDR2 is YSLEER. The CDR3 consists of 12 residues. The CDR3 here is CASSQDRYGYTF. In DNA form, the CDR3 reads TGCGCCAGCAGCCAAGACCGCTATGGCTACACCTTC.

As concerns this clone: One end of the junction is discordant with germline, which a read error may explain. The rearrangement links TRBV7-9 to TRBJ1-6; 8 nucleotides align to TRBD1. Germline values: CDR1 SEHNR, CDR2 FQNEAQ (reference sequence). The CDR3 covers 13 residues. The CDR3 DNA reads TGTGCCTCCCGGACAGGGAGTAATACACCCCTCCACTTT. Its translation: CASRTGSNTPLHF.

J is TRBJ1-5 and V is TRBV6-5; D gene unclear. CDR1 MNHEY and CDR2 SVGAGI come from the germline V gene. This CDR3 has 13 residues. Trimming cost V 5 bases and J 4 bases, with 9 bases left between them. CDR3 bases: TGTGCCAGCAGTAATACCAGGAATCAGCCCCAGCATTTT. Amino acid sequence: CASSNTRNQPQHF.

Notes on this clone: Sequence at one end of the junction differs from germline and may be a read error. The rearrangement joins TRBV2 to TRBJ2-7, with no clear D. Germline loops: CDR1 SNHLY, CDR2 FYNNEI. The CDR3 contains 11 residues. The CDR3 here is CASSDEYAQYF. The CDR3 DNA is TGTGCCAGCAGTGACGAGTACGCGCAGTACTTC.

The rearrangement uses TRBV6-5 and TRBJ2-1; D might be TRBD1 (6 bases). CDR1 is MNHEY, CDR2 SVGAGI, per germline. This CDR3 comprises 13 residues. V lost 5 bases and J 6 bases, leaving 11 bases between the germline ends. The CDR3 here is CASSNQGFNEQFF. CDR3 coding DNA: TGTGCCAGCAGTAACCAGGGGTTCAATGAGCAGTTCTTC.

The chain employs TRBV6-5 and TRBJ1-4; 8 bases match TRBD1. The CDR3 totals 14 residues. V lost 6 bases, J lost 8 bases, and 8 bases stayed unmatched. Germline V gene sequence: CDR1 MNHEY, CDR2 SVGAGI. As DNA, the CDR3 is TGTGCCAGCAGGAGGACAGGGCGCGGGGAAAAACTGTTTTTT. Encoded protein: CASRRTGRGEKLFF.

The rearrangement links TRBV6-5 to TRBJ2-3; 7 positions match TRBD2. The CDR3 has 14 amino acids. In germline, CDR1 is MNHEY, CDR2 SVGAGI. Trimming took 10 bases from V and 0 from J; bases not matched to a gene: 7. The CDR3 DNA sequence: TGTGCCACGGCCAGCGGGGCTAGCACAGATACGCAGTATTTT. This gives the protein CATASGASTDTQYF.

The chain recombines TRBV7-9 with TRBJ1-4; D gene unclear. Germline V lookup: CDR1 SEHNR, CDR2 FQNEAQ (reference sequence). With 1 base removed from V and 2 bases from J, the gap between germline ends came to 11 bases. This CDR3 is built from 16 residues. CDR3 sequence: CASSLGPRVTNEKLFF. Here the CDR3 DNA reads TGTGCCAGCAGCTTAGGACCTCGGGTGACTAATGAAAAACTGTTTTTT. Complete variable domain (other parts from reference TRBV7-9 and TRBJ1-4): DTGVSQNPRHKITKRGQNVTFRCDPISEHNRLYWYRQTLGQGPEFLTYFQNEAQLEKSRLLSDRFSAERPKGSFSTLEIQRTEQGDSAMYLCASSLGPRVTNEKLFFGSGTQLSVL.

The chain uses TRBV4-3 and TRBJ1-2, with a tentative D call TRBD1 (6 bases). Trimming pared 0 bases from V and 3 bases from J, leaving 11 bases between. Germline V gene sequence: CDR1 LGHNA, CDR2 YSLEER. The CDR3 extends over 15 amino acids. The chain's CDR3 is CASSQDPSGDYGYTF. The CDR3 DNA reads as TGCGCCAGCAGCCAAGATCCGTCAGGGGACTATGGCTACACCTTC.

This chain uses TRBV30 with TRBJ2-3; 12 bases are a match to TRBD2. Looked up from germline, CDR1 is GTSNPN and CDR2 is SVGIG (reference sequence). CDR3 size: 17 residues. J was trimmed by 2 bases and V by 5 bases; bases with no gene match: 11. The CDR3 DNA reads as TGTGCCTGGGGGACTCCGGGACTAGCGGGTTCCACAGATACGCAGTATTTT. This gives the protein CAWGTPGLAGSTDTQYF.

This chain joins TRBV6-2 or TRBV6-3 and TRBJ1-5, with no clear D. Germline lookup yields CDR1 MNHEY and CDR2 SVGEGT. The CDR3 length is 14 residues. Trimming left V 6 bases short and J 2 bases short, with 11 bases between. CDR3 in DNA: TGTGCCAGCAGCCCTAACTCTCGCAATCAGCCCCAGCATTTT. Amino acids: CASSPNSRNQPQHF.

This clone was detected only a few times. The rearrangement uses TRBV6-5 and TRBJ1-2; TRBD1 matches 7 bases. This CDR3 is built from 13 residues. Per the germline V gene, CDR1 is MNHEY and CDR2 is SVGAGI. The V segment lost 5 bases and the J segment 6 bases; nucleotides outside the gene matches: 6. For the CDR3, the DNA is TGTGCCAGCAGTCGTGACAGGGCGGATGGCTACACCTTC. Its translation: CASSRDRADGYTF.

The chain links TRBV19 to TRBJ1-1; no clear D. V lost 5 bases and J 3 bases, leaving 13 bases between the germline ends. The CDR3 has 14 residues. Germline V CDR1 and CDR2: LNHDA, SQIVND (reference sequence). CDR3 sequence reads: CASSSQILDTEAFF. DNA for the CDR3: TGTGCCAGTAGTTCGCAGATCTTGGACACTGAAGCTTTCTTT. The full variable domain, its missing parts supplied by reference TRBV19 and TRBJ1-1, is DGGITQSPKYLFRKEGQNVTLSCEQNLNHDAMYWYRQDPGQGLRLIYYSQIVNDFQKGDIAEGYSVSREKKESFPLTVTSAQKNPTAFYLCASSSQILDTEAFFGQGTRLTVV.

The chain combines TRBV7-3 with TRBJ1-1; D is unclear. The CDR3 is 15 residues long. Trimming pared 5 bases from V and 11 bases from J, leaving 24 bases between. Germline assignment: CDR1 SGHTA and CDR2 FQGTGA. CDR3 sequence reads: CASSPLGQVGPAAFF. CDR3 coding DNA: TGTGCCAGCAGCCCACTAGGTCAAGTCGGACCGGCGGCTTTCTTT.

The V call is TRBV28, the J call TRBJ1-4, with TRBD1 identical over 8 bases. This CDR3 region has 15 residues. V shed 7 bases, J shed 5 bases, and the junction held 9 bases outside the gene matches. From germline, CDR1 is MDHEN and CDR2 SYDVKM. CDR3 region: CASNPRGQENEKLFF. The CDR3 coding sequence is TGTGCCAGCAACCCAAGGGGACAGGAGAATGAAAAACTGTTTTTT.

V usage is TRBV6-5 and J usage is TRBJ1-3; D remains unclear. V gave up 4 bases and J gave up 0 bases, with 10 bases separating them. Germline-derived CDR1 and CDR2 are MNHEY and SVGAGI. This CDR3 spans 15 amino acids. The CDR3 sequence is CASSSGGTSGNTIYF. The CDR3 nucleotides read TGTGCCAGCAGTTCCGGAGGAACCTCTGGAAACACCATATATTTT.

The sample holds a few counts of this clone. V is TRBV15 and J is TRBJ2-7; D may be TRBD1 (6 bases). The germline V gene has CDR1 LNHNV and CDR2 YYDKDF (reference sequence). Trimming removed 3 bases at V and 6 bases at J, with 18 bases between. This CDR3 contains 15 residues. CDR3 amino acids: CATSRRTASGTEQYF. Written as DNA, the CDR3 is TGTGCCACCAGCAGGCGGACAGCCTCGGGGACCGAGCAGTACTTC.

This clone appeared once. The V and J genes are TRBV6-6 and TRBJ1-5, with unresolved D. CDR1 is MNHNY, CDR2 SVGAGI, per germline (reference sequence). The ends were cut back, 0 bases at V and 7 bases at J, with 10 bases in the middle. CDR3 length equals 14 residues. CDR3 DNA sequence: TGTGCCAGCAGTTACTCGACGGGTAGCCAGCCCCAGCATTTT. Protein product: CASSYSTGSQPQHF.